This T cell receptor (beta chain) is from a study of blood T cells in healthy people across ages (dated by TCRdb to about 2015). In terms of the full investigation: Template switching captured roughly one uniquely barcoded TCR beta cDNA molecule per two T cells in model experiments. To track age-related changes in TCR beta repertoire diversity, the study relied on deep sequencing normalized with unique cDNA molecular identifiers. The donors were split into four age groups: young (average 16 years), middle-aged (nearly 40), aged (about 56) and long-lived (over 80). To avoid experimental bias, donors of different ages were randomly spread across the sequencing lanes. The study analyzed two additional independent replicas of 1 million unique cDNA reads from the same blood draw for two donors, one aged 18 to 30 and one aged 80 or older.

Library preparation employed 5' RACE. Sequencing used an Illumina HiSeq 2500. A second PCR of roughly 6 to 11 cycles was performed with a sample-barcoded 5' primer and a J-beta primer mix. A template-switch 5' adaptor carrying 12 random nucleotides introduced a unique molecular identifier onto each TCR beta cDNA molecule. Each sample yielded at least 2.5 million CDR3-containing paired-end reads. The Mint cDNA synthesis kit, primed by a TRBC-specific oligonucleotide, was used to synthesize first-strand cDNA from all RNA. Following uracil-DNA glycosylase treatment, a first 18-cycle PCR with universal primers M1SS and BC2_uni_R was performed on all cDNA. For the original study's pipeline: For normalization, 1 million high-quality reads were randomly selected from each sample, with every read carrying a distinct molecular identifier. Reads sharing molecular identifiers were discarded rather than binned into consensus sequences. MiTCR, with a Q25 quality threshold and the strictest error-elimination algorithm, was used for CDR3 identification, clonotype clustering and error correction. A nonparametric unseen species model with Euler transformation was used to estimate a lower bound on total TCR beta diversity. The raw public reads went through TCRdb reprocessing: fastp at Q25, MiXCR clone calling, in-frame beta chains kept. Entries are consolidated by CDR3 protein sequence, retaining the most common genes and DNA. It is TCRdb's table, rather than the study itself, that gives the V and J calls and clone size. The sample table lists around 850,000 distinct CDR3 sequences, 35% to 40% of them with a count of one. The leading ten clones occupy about an eighth of the sample.

Trimming removed 4 bases from V and 10 bases from J, leaving 16 bases between the germline ends. Including the terminal cysteine and phenylalanine, the CDR3 comprises 14 residues. The retained sequence is limited to the CDR3, 42 bases, with the frame set at the first base. From a lookup of the germline V gene, CDR1 and CDR2 are LGHNA and YSLEER. The full study reports these points: The long-lived group showed more naive CD4+ T cells, fewer expanded clones and increased TCR diversity than the aged group, suggesting age selection. Estimates of total diversity based on one million sequenced T cells were regarded as lower bounds and as underestimates. A strong correlation was found between observed TCR beta diversity and the percentage of naive T cells measured by flow cytometry. As age increased, observed TCR beta diversity per million T cells dropped in a roughly linear way, and a significant reduction was already evident by age around 41. Since profiling was done on bulk unsorted PBMCs, naive and antigen-experienced compartments could not be conclusively compared. Donor CMV infection status was unknown, potentially confounding age-related changes in expanded clonotypes.

This clonotype has only one observation. The antigen this receptor binds is unknown. Per-base quality was not reported, and no clone a single base away is much larger than it. A single read counts as weak evidence. The 40 or so donors, aged roughly 6 to 100 years, were systemically healthy Caucasian individuals from Russia. Ten milliliters of peripheral blood were drawn from each donor into EDTA-treated Vacutainer tubes. PBMCs were isolated by Ficoll-Paque density-gradient centrifugation, with at least 6.5 million obtained per sample. Total RNA, at least 5 micrograms per sample, was extracted from PBMCs with Trizol reagent. The percentages of naive CD45RAhigh/CD27high T cells were determined by flow cytometry on a PBMC aliquot from every donor.

The sample comprised blood. The source is a man younger than 30 in good health. In this chain, TRBV4-3 is recombined with TRBJ1-4; matching of 5 bases hints at TRBD1 as the D gene. The CDR3 here reads CASSRGMGHGKLFF. In nucleotide form, the sequence is TGCGCCAGCAGCCGGGGCATGGGTCATGGAAAACTGTTTTTT.